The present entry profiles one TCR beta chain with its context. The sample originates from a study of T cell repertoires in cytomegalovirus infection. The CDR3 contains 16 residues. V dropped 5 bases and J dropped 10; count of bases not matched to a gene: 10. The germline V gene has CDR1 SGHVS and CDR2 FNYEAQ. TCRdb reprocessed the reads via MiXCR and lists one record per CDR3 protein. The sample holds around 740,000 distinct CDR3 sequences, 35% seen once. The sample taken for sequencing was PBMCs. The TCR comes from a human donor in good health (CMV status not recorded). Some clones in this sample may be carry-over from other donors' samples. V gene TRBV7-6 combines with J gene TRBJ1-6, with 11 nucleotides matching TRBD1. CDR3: CASSLYPGQGESPLHF. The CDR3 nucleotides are TGTGCCAGCAGCCTGTACCCGGGACAGGGGGAATCACCCCTCCACTTT.